This T cell receptor (beta chain) was profiled in a study of blood T cell repertoires in COVID-19. Study-level information: The United States, Italy and Spain provided the acute and convalescent COVID-19 samples. Nucleic acid was either cDNA or gDNA, and it came from T cells, B-cell-depleted T cells, or PBMCs.

Here immunoSEQ multiplex PCR was the method, and the copy in TCRdb shows in-frame clones only, minus some. Among approximately 260,000 clones listed, about 90% were seen once. V gave up 3 bases and J gave up 7 bases; unmatched junction bases: 15. The CDR3 spans 17 residues. Germline V gives CDR1 KGHSH, CDR2 LQKENI. Participant ages covered about 18 to 89 years across around 22 US areas. The chain uses TRBV18 and TRBJ2-1; 7 bases are a match to TRBD1. This TCR derives from an older woman who had recovered from COVID-19. Material: PBMCs or T cells enriched from blood (not recorded which). This chain's CDR3 is CASSPVYIGGFRNEQFF. The CDR3 DNA sequence: TGTGCCAGCTCACCTGTCTACATAGGGGGCTTTCGGAATGAGCAGTTCTTC.